This T cell receptor beta chain appears in the sequencing data of a study of blood T cell repertoires in COVID-19 (TCRdb year 2020). Regarding the study in general: Samples from collaborators originated in the United States, Italy and Spain and spanned both the acute and convalescent phases of COVID-19. The repertoires were made available in a free public database intended to serve as a resource for research on the immune response to SARS-CoV-2. The samples were drawn from two sources: the first 160 participants of the ongoing ImmuneRACE study, and 950 to 1,500 subjects contributed by 6 global collaborators. Where available, HLA class I and class II types were taken from metadata supplied by the sample provider and were not determined by assay-based typing. The dataset comprised deeply sampled blood TCRbeta repertoires from subjects exposed to, actively infected with, or recovered from COVID-19. The material from the prospective study consisted of cDNA or gDNA derived from T cells, B-cell-depleted T cells, or PBMCs. Sample metadata almost always included a de-identified subject ID, COVID-19 status, age in years and sex. General findings and caveats noted by the study authors: The quantity of clinical and demographic metadata differed by source and by participant and was supplied without curation.

One collaborating source in Seattle enrolled patients while the patients were actively infected and followed the patients over time throughout the course of disease. Each collaborating institution followed its own protocols to collect whole blood in K2EDTA tubes. Collaborator samples were shipped for TCRbeta analysis as frozen whole blood, isolated PBMCs, or DNA extracted from either sample type. As regards this clone: This receptor's antigen is unknown. There are no base qualities to consult, and no much larger clone falls within one base.

From cysteine to phenylalanine, the CDR3 is 12 amino acids long. Just CDR3 DNA is preserved here, 36 bases in frame from base 1. CDR1 and CDR2, per the germline V gene (reference sequence), are SEHNR and FQNEAQ. Trimming removed 5 bases from V and 4 bases from J, leaving 9 bases between the germline ends. TCRbeta CDR3 regions were amplified from genomic DNA using the immunoSEQ Assay, a bias-controlled multiplex PCR. The source study handled its data this way. Nucleated cell counts per sample were estimated from amplification of reference gene primers within the assay. Sequence reads were collapsed and filtered to measure the absolute abundance of every unique TCRbeta CDR3 rearrangement. For each sample, productive Simpson clonality was calculated as the square root of Simpson's diversity index over productive rearrangements. As stored in TCRdb, this immuneACCESS dataset retains in-frame rearrangements with V and J assigned. A fraction of the clones does not appear; measured against another copy, unresolved V genes explain less than half of the discrepancy, and the remainder lacks a known reason. The V and J calls and clone size come from that table; D and trimming were worked out from the DNA. The sample yields about 160,000 clones; around nine tenths were counted once. Of the sample, around 0.6% falls within the top ten clones.

This sequence was found in a man between 60 and 75 years old with COVID-19, enrolled during active disease. The sample consisted of peripheral blood. This receptor chain uses TRBV7-9 and TRBJ2-7; the D gene cannot be named for sure. CDR3 protein: CASSPITYEQYF. The bases read TGTGCCAGCAGCCCAATTACATACGAGCAGTACTTC.